This TCR beta chain comes out of a study of cytomegalovirus exposure and HLA in healthy donors. Study outcomes and limitations: Presence/absence analyses took donor sequencing depth as roughly uniform. A later analysis showed that HLA-associated TCR beta chains had undergone more clonal expansion than equally common others. Previous analysis showed most TCR beta V segments were productive about 87% or about 30% of the time.

Details on this clone: Antigen specificity is unknown.

The CDR3 totals 13 residues. V was shortened by 0 bases and J by 1 base, with 6 bases between the two germline ends. Germline V gives CDR1 GTSNPN, CDR2 SVGIG (reference sequence). Both 60 Vbeta primers and 13 Jbeta primers went into the PCR. Sequencing used immunoSEQ multiplex PCR; TCRdb keeps in-frame clones, though not all of them. The table records approximately 4,200 clones, roughly 80% of them present only once. V usage is TRBV30 and J usage is TRBJ1-1; D unclear. This receptor was identified in a woman in her 40s in good health and CMV-seropositive. Material: PBMCs. This chain's CDR3 is CAWSVRANTEAFF. The CDR3 bases are TGTGCCTGGAGTGTACGAGCGAACACTGAAGCTTTCTTT. Drawing the rest from reference TRBV30 and TRBJ1-1, the complete variable domain is SQTIHQWPATLVQPVGSPLSLECTVEGTSNPNLYWYRQAAGRGLQLLFYSVGIGQISSEVPQNLSASRPQDRQFILSSKKLLLSDSGFYLCAWSVRANTEAFFGQGTRLTVV.